Below, one T cell receptor beta chain is given with its context. What it binds is not known. Amplification used 60 Vbeta primers and 13 Jbeta primers. The repertoire was sequenced with immunoSEQ multiplex PCR; TCRdb's copy has only in-frame clones and lacks some. Found here are about 130,000 clones, around four fifths of them singletons; the top ten hold approximately 2%. Germline CDR1 reads MNHEY; CDR2 reads SMNVEV (reference sequence). This CDR3 comprises 14 residues. This specimen comes from a study of cytomegalovirus exposure and HLA in healthy donors. Whole-study results and caveats: Among the CMV-associated chains, a few were confirmed in vitro as specific for CMV antigens. Sequencing artifact likely explains a cluster of highly shared sequence variants. Immune exposure information comprised only CMV serostatus.

The gene calls are TRBV27 and TRBJ2-5; tentative D call: TRBD2 (5 bases). The J call may be in error: the DNA end matches TRBJ2-7 better. The clonotype originates from a woman aged 40 to 50 in good health and CMV-seropositive. Sequences were obtained from PBMCs. Written as DNA, the CDR3 is TGTGCCAGCGCCTATGTGGGAGCACACTACGAGCAGTACTTC. Amino acid sequence: CASAYVGAHYEQYF.